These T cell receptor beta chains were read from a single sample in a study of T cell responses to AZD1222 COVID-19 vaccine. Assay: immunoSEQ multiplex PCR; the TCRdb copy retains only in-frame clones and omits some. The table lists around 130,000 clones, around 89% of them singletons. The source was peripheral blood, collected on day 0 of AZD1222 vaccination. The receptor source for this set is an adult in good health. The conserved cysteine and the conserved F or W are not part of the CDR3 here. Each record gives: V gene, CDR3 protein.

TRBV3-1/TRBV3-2,ASSQELGQASYEQY
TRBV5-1,ASSLRLANEQF
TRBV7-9,ASSYTGGVIWDRQF
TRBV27,ASSIGTGGSPLH
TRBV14,ASSQDSGRSTDTQY
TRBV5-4,ASSSGARGDNEQF
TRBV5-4,ASSRGGLNQPQH
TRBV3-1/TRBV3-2,ASSQGPYEQY
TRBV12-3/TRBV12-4,ASSYPNYGYT
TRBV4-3,ASSFYSGTSGKSGPHYEQY
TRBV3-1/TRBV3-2,ASSPLATRAATEAF
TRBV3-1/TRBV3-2,ASSQGREKLF
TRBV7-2,ASSNTAHEQY
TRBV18,ASSPEASGTGLEKLF
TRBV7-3,ASSFRPQVFGYT